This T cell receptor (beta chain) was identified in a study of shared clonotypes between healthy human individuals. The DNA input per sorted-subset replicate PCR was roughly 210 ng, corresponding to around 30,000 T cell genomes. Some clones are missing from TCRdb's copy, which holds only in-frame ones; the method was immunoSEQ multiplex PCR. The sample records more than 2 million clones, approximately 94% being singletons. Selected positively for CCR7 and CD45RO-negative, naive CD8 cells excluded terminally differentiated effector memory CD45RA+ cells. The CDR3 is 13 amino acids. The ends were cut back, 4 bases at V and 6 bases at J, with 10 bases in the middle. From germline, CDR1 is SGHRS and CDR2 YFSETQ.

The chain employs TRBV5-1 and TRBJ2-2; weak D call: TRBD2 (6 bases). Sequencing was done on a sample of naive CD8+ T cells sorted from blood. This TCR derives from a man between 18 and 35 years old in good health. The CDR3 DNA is TGCGCCAGCAGCCACACGGGGGCCGGGGAGCTGTTTTTT. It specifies CASSHTGAGELFF.